These 24 T cell receptor beta chains were all obtained from the same sample, sequenced in a study of identical twins. TCRdb redid the calling of the 5' RACE reads with MiXCR, one entry per CDR3 protein. The sample lists around 370,000 distinct CDR3 sequences, roughly 9% occurring once. The sequenced sample was naive T cells sorted from blood. The receptors come from a woman in her forties or fifties in good health.

This clonotype has at least ten counts. V is TRBV10-2 and J is TRBJ1-1; D not resolved. The CDR3 has 13 amino acids. V shed 4 bases and J shed 0 bases, with 6 bases lying between them. Germline V gene sequence: CDR1 WSHSY, CDR2 SAAADI. The CDR3 bases are TGCGCCAGCAGTGCAGGAATGAACACTGAAGCTTTCTTT. As protein: CASSAGMNTEAFF.

In its sample, this clonotype was seen many times. The V and J genes are TRBV12-3 or TRBV12-4 and TRBJ2-2, with unresolved D. Trimming left V 4 bases short and J 3 bases short, with 0 bases between. The CDR3 has 11 residues. For the CDR3, the DNA is TGTGCCAGCAGTTACACCGGGGAGCTGTTTTTT. This gives the protein CASSYTGELFF.

V gene TRBV20-1 combines with J gene TRBJ2-5; 9 nucleotides agree with TRBD2. This CDR3 spans 15 amino acids. The V gene's germline CDR1 is DFQATT and CDR2 SNEGSKA (reference sequence). Germline trimming cut 2 bases from V and 5 bases from J; bases unmatched to any gene: 9. CDR3 protein: CSARPIAGDWETQYF. CDR3 sequence (DNA): TGCAGTGCTAGACCTATAGCGGGAGATTGGGAGACCCAGTACTTC.

This clonotype has only a few counts. V and J are TRBV24-1 and TRBJ1-1; D is perhaps TRBD1 (5 bases). The germline CDR1 and CDR2 sequences are KGHDR and SFDVKD. The CDR3 extends over 13 amino acids. V was shortened by 4 bases and J by 5 bases, with 10 bases between the two germline ends. The CDR3 here is CATSDSRDTEAFF. The CDR3 DNA reads TGTGCCACCAGTGACTCCAGGGATACTGAAGCTTTCTTT.

As concerns this clonotype: One junction end does not reproduce the germline sequence, and a read error may be involved. The chain employs TRBV7-7 and TRBJ1-1, with a tentative D call TRBD1 (5 bases). The CDR3 is made up of 14 amino acids. From germline, CDR1 is SSHAT and CDR2 FNYEAQ (reference sequence). The CDR3 bases are TGTGCTAGCAGCTTCAGGGCGGCGAACACTGAAGCTTTCTTT. Protein product: CASSFRAANTEAFF.

The sample holds a few counts of this clonotype. The V and J genes are TRBV7-2 and TRBJ2-5; D is uncertain. The V end was cut by 4 bases, the J end by 5 bases, with 11 bases between. The germline V gene has CDR1 SGHTA and CDR2 FQGNSA. The CDR3 is 13 residues long. CDR3 DNA sequence: TGTGCCAGCAGCTCTAGGATGGGGGAGACCCAGTACTTC. Encoded protein: CASSSRMGETQYF.

The chain couples TRBV29-1 to TRBJ2-1; 13 bases match TRBD2. This CDR3 is 14 amino acids long. J gave up 7 bases and V 4 bases, and 4 bases lay outside the gene matches. Germline loops: CDR1 SQVTM, CDR2 ANQGSEA. DNA of the CDR3: TGCAGCGTTGGACTAGCGGGAGGCCCGAATGAGCAGTTCTTC. It translates to CSVGLAGGPNEQFF.

In this sample, this clonotype turned up many times. The V and J genes are TRBV29-1 and TRBJ2-1; D ambiguous. CDR3 length: 11 residues. V lost 4 bases to trimming and J lost 7 bases, with 8 bases between them. Germline V gene data show CDR1 as SQVTM and CDR2 as ANQGSEA. The CDR3 DNA reads TGCAGCGTTGTCAAAGGAAATGAGCAGTTCTTC. Translating it yields CSVVKGNEQFF.

This clonotype was seen many times. The chain has TRBV7-8 and TRBJ2-5; either TRBD1 or TRBD2 may fit D (5 bases each). V was clipped by 4 bases and J by 4 bases, with 19 bases between them. The CDR3 is 16 residues long. Germline V CDR1 and CDR2: SGHVS, FQNEAQ. The CDR3 bases are TGTGCCAGCAGCTCGCGCCTTGGTGGGGGATTAGAGACCCAGTACTTC. Its translation is CASSSRLGGGLETQYF.

This sequence joins TRBV7-9 and TRBJ2-7; 13 bases fit TRBD2. The V gene's germline CDR1 is SEHNR and CDR2 FQNEAQ (reference sequence). CDR3 length: 15 residues. With 2 bases clipped from V and 6 bases from J, the junction kept 4 bases outside the gene matches. CDR3 nucleotide sequence: TGTGCCAGCAGCTTATCCGGACTAGCGGGAGTCGAGCAGTACGTC. It encodes CASSLSGLAGVEQYV.

In its sample, this clonotype was seen many times. The V call is TRBV7-6, the J call TRBJ2-7; 10 bases align to TRBD2. With 5 bases clipped from V and 4 bases from J, the junction kept 5 bases outside the gene matches. The CDR3 loop spans 14 amino acids. CDR1 SGHVS and CDR2 FNYEAQ come from the germline V gene. This CDR3 reads CASSLSGRAYEQYF. The CDR3 DNA follows: TGTGCCAGCAGCCTGAGCGGGAGGGCTTACGAGCAGTACTTC.

This clonotype was picked up many times. The chain carries TRBV6-2 or TRBV6-3 and TRBJ1-2, with D possibly TRBD1 on 6 matching bases. This CDR3 spans 14 amino acids. In germline, CDR1 is MNHEY, CDR2 SVGEGT. V was cut by 6 bases and J by 1 base, with 12 bases left in between. DNA for the CDR3: TGTGCCAGCAGCTTCGACAGGAGTAACTATGGCTACACCTTC. Protein: CASSFDRSNYGYTF.

The chain carries TRBV27 and TRBJ2-7; D remains ambiguous. The CDR3 runs to 14 residues. Between the trimmed V and J ends, which lost 3 bases and 0 bases, there was a span of 9 bases. Germline V gene sequence: CDR1 MNHEY, CDR2 SMNVEV (reference sequence). This chain's CDR3 is CASSFAESSYEQYF. CDR3 coding DNA: TGTGCCAGCAGTTTTGCGGAATCCTCCTACGAGCAGTACTTC.

This clonotype was recorded a few times. The chain links TRBV28 to TRBJ1-5; maybe TRBD1 (6 bases). The CDR3 is 16 residues long. Trimming left V 4 bases short and J 2 bases short, with 15 bases between. Germline CDR1 reads MDHEN; CDR2 reads SYDVKM. Written as DNA, the CDR3 is TGTGCCAGCAGTTCCCTTCTTGCAGGGGGCAATCAGCCCCAGCATTTT. It codes for CASSSLLAGGNQPQHF.

This clonotype has at least ten counts. This CDR3 is CASGSGYEQYF. The CDR3 DNA reads as TGTGCCAGCGGGTCCGGCTACGAGCAGTACTTC. The rearrangement links TRBV9 to TRBJ2-7; D is unresolved. The ends were cut back, 7 bases at V and 3 bases at J, with 8 bases in the middle. The CDR3 runs to 11 residues. Germline assignment: CDR1 SGDLS and CDR2 YYNGEE.

Many counts were recorded for this clonotype. The chain joins TRBV5-5 to TRBJ1-6; D possibly corresponds to TRBD1 (5 bases). Between the trimmed V and J ends, which lost 0 bases and 9 bases, there was a span of 13 bases. Looked up from germline, CDR1 is SGHKS and CDR2 is YYEKEE (reference sequence). There are 15 residues in the CDR3. CDR3 sequence reads: CASSLAAGGGSPLHF. The CDR3 nucleotides are TGTGCCAGCAGCTTGGCGGCCGGGGGAGGTTCACCCCTCCACTTT.

This clonotype turned up a few times. J is TRBJ2-2 and V is TRBV7-8, with D perhaps TRBD1 or TRBD2 (5 bases each). Trimming took 5 bases from V and 7 from J, leaving 14 bases between them. Germline V gene data show CDR1 as SGHVS and CDR2 as FQNEAQ. This CDR3 has 14 amino acids. As DNA, the CDR3 is TGTGCCAGCAGCGACAGCGGACGGGACGGGGAGCTGTTTTTT. This codes for CASSDSGRDGELFF.

There are many counts of this clonotype. This chain joins TRBV20-1 and TRBJ2-7; no clear D gene. Looked up from germline, CDR1 is DFQATT and CDR2 is SNEGSKA (reference sequence). The CDR3 totals 14 residues. V gave up 5 bases and J gave up 2 bases, with 16 bases separating them. This CDR3 reads CSAARRIGTYEQYF. The CDR3 DNA reads TGCAGTGCTGCCCGGAGAATAGGGACCTACGAGCAGTACTTC.

The table lists this clonotype with many counts. The chain couples TRBV9 to TRBJ2-1; possibly TRBD2 for D (5 bases). CDR1 and CDR2 (germline): SGDLS, YYNGEE. The CDR3 runs to 15 residues. Trimming removed 3 bases from V and 4 bases from J, with 14 bases in between. CDR3 bases: TGTGCCAGCAGCGCCTTTCGCGCGGGTTACAATGAGCAGTTCTTC. It codes for CASSAFRAGYNEQFF.

This clonotype was seen many times. This chain connects TRBV29-1 to TRBJ2-7; D not resolved. This CDR3 contains 13 residues. Germline CDR1 reads SQVTM; CDR2 reads ANQGSEA. The V end lost 5 bases, the J end lost 2 bases, and 13 bases lay between the germline ends. In nucleotides, the CDR3 is TGCAGCGTTTTGAGTGGGATTGCCTACGAGCAGTACTTC. It encodes CSVLSGIAYEQYF.

The chain employs TRBV6-5 and TRBJ2-5, with 8 nucleotides matching TRBD2. Trimming at V came to 0 bases and at J to 5 bases, leaving 2 bases not matched to a gene. This CDR3 has 14 residues. From germline, CDR1 is MNHEY and CDR2 SVGAGI. DNA of the CDR3: TGTGCCAGCAGTTACTCGACTAGCGTGGAGACCCAGTACTTC. Amino acid sequence: CASSYSTSVETQYF.

This sequence joins TRBV20-1 and TRBJ2-5; 7 bases map to TRBD1. The CDR3 sequence is 16 residues long. The germline CDR1 and CDR2 sequences are DFQATT and SNEGSKA (reference sequence). V shed 1 base and J 3 bases; nucleotides not matched to a gene: 11. The CDR3 loop is CSARAPGVGTEETQYF. The CDR3 DNA sequence: TGCAGTGCTAGAGCCCCCGGGGTCGGGACAGAAGAGACCCAGTACTTC.

The sample holds many counts of this clonotype. The chain employs TRBV20-1 and TRBJ2-7; TRBD2 matches 14 bases. The length of the CDR3 is 16 residues. Trimming at V came to 5 bases and at J to 4 bases, leaving 10 bases not matched to a gene. Germline V lookup: CDR1 DFQATT, CDR2 SNEGSKA (reference sequence). The CDR3, as DNA: TGCAGTGCTTGGACTAGCGGGAGGCTTCAGACTTACGAGCAGTACTTC. It is translated as CSAWTSGRLQTYEQYF.

This clonotype was counted a few times. V is TRBV3-1 and J is TRBJ2-1; D is unresolved. Germline CDR1 is LGHDT and CDR2 is YNNKEL (reference sequence). The ends were cut back, 1 base at V and 16 bases at J, with 11 bases in the middle. The CDR3 runs 11 residues. In DNA, the CDR3 is TGTGCCAGCAGCCAAGCTAGGCTTTATTTCTTC. Amino acids: CASSQARLYFF.